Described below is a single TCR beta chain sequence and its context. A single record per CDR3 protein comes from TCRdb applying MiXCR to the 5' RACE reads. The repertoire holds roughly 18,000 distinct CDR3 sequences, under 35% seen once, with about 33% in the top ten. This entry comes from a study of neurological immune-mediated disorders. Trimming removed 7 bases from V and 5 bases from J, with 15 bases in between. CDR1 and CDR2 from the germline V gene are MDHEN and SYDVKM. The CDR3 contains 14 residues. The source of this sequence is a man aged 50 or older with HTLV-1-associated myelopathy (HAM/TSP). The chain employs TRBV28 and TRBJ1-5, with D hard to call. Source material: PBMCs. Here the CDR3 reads CASIELGRDQPQHF. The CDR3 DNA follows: TGTGCCAGCATCGAACTAGGGAGGGATCAGCCCCAGCATTTT.